What follows are 11 T cell receptor beta chains derived from one specimen sequenced in a study of regulatory T cells in long-lasting Graves disease (dated by TCRdb to the early 2020s). Interpreted using the paper, the time point label stands for: newly diagnosed GD, antithyroid drugs for less than 3 months. RNA was extracted from PBMCs in TRIzol for both TCR sequencing and RNA sequencing. Library method: multiplex PCR. These reads were obtained on an Illumina HiSeq 4000. To build TCR beta libraries, CDR3 regions were amplified by Arm-PCR using iRepertoire HTBI primers. Through fastp at Q25 and MiXCR, TCRdb rebuilt clones from the public reads, retaining in-frame beta chains. Under each unique CDR3 protein, matching rows form one entry showing the most common genes and DNA. This sample is represented by 550,000 to 600,000 distinct CDR3 sequences; approximately 16% of them were singletons. The ten most abundant clones make up 9.5% to 15% of the sample.

The sample was also linked to a second study, of T cells in Graves' hyperthyroidism and ophthalmopathy.

Sequenced material: peripheral blood mononuclear cells (PBMCs), taken at new diagnosis, from a patient treated with antithyroid drugs. The receptors shown here come from a man between 18 and 29 years old with Graves disease. Donor details come from another sample of the same person, matched by shared clones.

The chain links TRBV19 to TRBJ1-5, with a tentative D call TRBD1 (5 bases). V was trimmed by 5 bases and J by 2 bases, leaving 13 bases between them. This CDR3 has 15 residues. Germline CDR1 reads LNHDA; CDR2 reads SQIVND (reference sequence). The CDR3 sequence: CASSGAGSGNQPQHF. Written as DNA, the CDR3 is TGTGCCAGTAGTGGGGCAGGGTCCGGCAATCAGCCCCAGCATTTT. Full variable domain (remainder filled in from reference TRBV19 and TRBJ1-5): DGGITQSPKYLFRKEGQNVTLSCEQNLNHDAMYWYRQDPGQGLRLIYYSQIVNDFQKGDIAEGYSVSREKKESFPLTVTSAQKNPTAFYLCASSGAGSGNQPQHFGDGTRLSIL.

The table lists this clonotype with a few counts. The chain links TRBV7-9 to TRBJ2-7, with D perhaps TRBD1 (6 bases). Germline loops: CDR1 SEHNR, CDR2 FQNEAQ (reference sequence). The CDR3 contains 12 residues. Trimming took 5 bases from V and 6 from J, leaving 11 bases between them. CDR3 nucleotide sequence: TGTGCCAGCAGCACGACAGGTTCCGAGCAGTACTTC. Its protein product is CASSTTGSEQYF.

The chain joins TRBV4-1 to TRBJ1-5; 8 bases fit TRBD1. Germline CDR1 and CDR2: MGHRA and YSYEKL. V lost 0 bases and J lost 4; bases outside the gene matches: 5. This CDR3 contains 16 residues. Here the CDR3 DNA reads TGCGCCAGCAGCCAAGAGGCGGGACAGGTAAATCAGCCCCAGCATTTT. Protein product: CASSQEAGQVNQPQHF.

This clonotype has only a few counts. This rearrangement joins TRBV20-1 to TRBJ2-7; 7 bases line up with TRBD2. The CDR3 is 12 residues long. The germline gives CDR1 DFQATT, CDR2 SNEGSKA (reference sequence). The CDR3 region is CSGEGSSYEQYF. The CDR3 DNA reads TGCAGCGGGGAGGGAAGCTCCTACGAGCAGTACTTC.

This clonotype was observed many times. Written as DNA, the CDR3 is TGTGCCAGCACCAAAGGCGGGGGGAGGGCCAACGTCCTGACTTTC. The encoded protein is CASTKGGGRANVLTF. The chain has TRBV28 and TRBJ2-6; 8 bases are a match to TRBD2. CDR1 and CDR2 (germline): MDHEN, SYDVKM. With V trimmed by 7 bases and J by 5 bases, 7 bases remained unmatched. The CDR3 totals 15 residues.

This clonotype was found a few times. J is TRBJ1-1 and V is TRBV27; D is uncertain. The CDR3 sequence is 15 residues long. Trimming cost V 2 bases and J 3 bases, with 13 bases left between them. Germline V lookup: CDR1 MNHEY, CDR2 SMNVEV (reference sequence). CDR3 sequence reads: CASSLVGSTDTEAFF. As DNA, the CDR3 is TGTGCCAGCAGTTTAGTTGGTTCGACGGACACTGAAGCTTTCTTT.

The gene calls are TRBV30 and TRBJ1-1; 8 nucleotides agree with TRBD1. Germline-derived CDR1 and CDR2 are GTSNPN and SVGIG (reference sequence). This CDR3 is 14 amino acids long. V shed 5 bases and J 7 bases; nucleotides not matched to a gene: 12. Written as DNA, the CDR3 is TGTGCCTGGGGTCCAGGGGGCTCTCGAAATGAAGCTTTCTTT. It is translated as CAWGPGGSRNEAFF.

This clonotype was seen more than once but under ten times. The chain carries TRBV7-9 and TRBJ1-1, with a tentative D call TRBD1 (5 bases). Deletions cut 0 bases from V and 1 base from J, with 9 bases between. The V gene's germline CDR1 is SEHNR and CDR2 FQNEAQ (reference sequence). CDR3 length: 15 residues. The CDR3 sequence: CASSLAQGKNTEAFF. The DNA of the CDR3 is TGTGCCAGCAGCTTAGCTCAGGGAAAGAACACTGAAGCTTTCTTT.

In its sample, this clonotype was seen once. This rearrangement joins TRBV5-1 to TRBJ1-2, with 7 bases lining up with TRBD1. The V and J ends lost 5 bases and 2 bases, in that order; junction bases with no gene match: 6. The CDR3 is 14 amino acids. In germline, CDR1 is SGHRS, CDR2 YFSETQ. The CDR3 is CASRSGTANYGYTF. For the CDR3, the DNA is TGCGCCAGCAGATCCGGGACAGCCAACTATGGCTACACCTTC. Supplemented by reference TRBV5-1 and TRBJ1-2, the full variable domain reads KAGVTQTPRYLIKTRGQQVTLSCSPISGHRSVSWYQQTPGQGLQFLFEYFSETQRNKGNFPGRFSGRQFSNSRSEMNVSTLELGDSALYLCASRSGTANYGYTFGSGTRLTVV.

This clonotype was observed a few times. The J gene is TRBJ2-3, the V gene TRBV3-1; D might be TRBD1 or TRBD2, each matching 5 bases. The ends were cut back, 4 bases at V and 1 base at J, with 12 bases in the middle. In germline, CDR1 is LGHDT, CDR2 YNNKEL (reference sequence). The CDR3 has 15 residues. DNA of the CDR3: TGTGCCAGCAGCCCAGGGACCGTCGGCACAGATACGCAGTATTTT. Its protein is CASSPGTVGTDTQYF.

This clonotype has a count of ten or more. This rearrangement joins TRBV7-2 to TRBJ2-1; no clear D gene. Trimming removed 1 base from V and 2 bases from J, with 21 bases in between. This CDR3 comprises 19 residues. In germline, CDR1 is SGHTA, CDR2 FQGNSA. The CDR3 bases are TGTGCCAGCAGCTTAGACTTTCAGCTCCCGTATGCCGCCTACAATGAGCAGTTCTTC. Translated: CASSLDFQLPYAAYNEQFF.